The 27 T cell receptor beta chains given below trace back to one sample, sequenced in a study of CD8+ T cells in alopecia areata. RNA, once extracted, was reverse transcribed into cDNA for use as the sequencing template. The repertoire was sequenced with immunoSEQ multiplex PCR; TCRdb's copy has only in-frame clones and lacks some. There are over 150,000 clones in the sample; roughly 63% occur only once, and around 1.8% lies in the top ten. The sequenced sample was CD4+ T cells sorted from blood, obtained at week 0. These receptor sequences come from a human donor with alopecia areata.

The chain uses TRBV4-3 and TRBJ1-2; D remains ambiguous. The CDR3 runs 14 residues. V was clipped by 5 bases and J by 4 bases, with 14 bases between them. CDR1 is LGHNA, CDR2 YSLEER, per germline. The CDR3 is CASSNSGQIYGYTF. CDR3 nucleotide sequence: TGCGCCAGCAGCAATTCAGGCCAGATCTATGGCTACACCTTC.

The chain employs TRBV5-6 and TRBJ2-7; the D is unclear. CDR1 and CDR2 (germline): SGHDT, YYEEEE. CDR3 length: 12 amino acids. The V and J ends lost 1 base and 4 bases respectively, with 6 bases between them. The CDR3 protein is CASSLRRYEQYF. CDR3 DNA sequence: TGTGCCAGCAGCTTGAGACGTTACGAGCAGTACTTC.

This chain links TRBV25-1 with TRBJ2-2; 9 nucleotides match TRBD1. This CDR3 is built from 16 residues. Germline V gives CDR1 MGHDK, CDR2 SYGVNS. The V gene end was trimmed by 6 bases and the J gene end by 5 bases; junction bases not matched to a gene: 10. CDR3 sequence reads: CASSSRHRGRTGELFF. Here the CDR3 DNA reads TGTGCCAGCAGCAGTCGCCACAGGGGGCGTACCGGGGAGCTGTTTTTT. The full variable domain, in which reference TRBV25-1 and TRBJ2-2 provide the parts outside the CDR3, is EADIYQTPRYLVIGTGKKITLECSQTMGHDKMYWYQQDPGMELHLIHYSYGVNSTEKGDLSSESTVSRIRTEHFPLTLESARPSHTSQYLCASSSRHRGRTGELFFGEGSRLTVL.

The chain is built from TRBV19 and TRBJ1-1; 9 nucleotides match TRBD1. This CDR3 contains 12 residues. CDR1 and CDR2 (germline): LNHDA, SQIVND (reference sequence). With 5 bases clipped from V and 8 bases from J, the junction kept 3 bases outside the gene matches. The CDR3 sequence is CASSRTGEEAFF. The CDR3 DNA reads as TGTGCCAGTAGTCGGACAGGGGAAGAAGCTTTCTTT.

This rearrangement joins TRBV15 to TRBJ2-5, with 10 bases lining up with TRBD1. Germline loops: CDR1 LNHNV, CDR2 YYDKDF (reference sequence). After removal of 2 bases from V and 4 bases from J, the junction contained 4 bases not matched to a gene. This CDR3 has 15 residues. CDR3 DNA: TGTGCCACCAGCAGACCGGGACAGGGGATAGAGACCCAGTACTTC. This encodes CATSRPGQGIETQYF.

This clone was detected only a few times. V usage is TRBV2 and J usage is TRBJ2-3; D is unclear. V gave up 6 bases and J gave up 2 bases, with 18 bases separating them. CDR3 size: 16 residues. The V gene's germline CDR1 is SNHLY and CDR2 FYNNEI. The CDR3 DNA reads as TGTGCCAGCAGGGCCTCGGTGGGCCACGCCACAGATACGCAGTATTTT. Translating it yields CASRASVGHATDTQYF.

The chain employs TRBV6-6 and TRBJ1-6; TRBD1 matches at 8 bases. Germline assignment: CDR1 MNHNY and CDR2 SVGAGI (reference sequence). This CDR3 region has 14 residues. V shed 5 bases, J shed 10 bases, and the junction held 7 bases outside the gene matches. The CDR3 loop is CASSDRTGFSPLHF. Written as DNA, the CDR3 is TGTGCCAGCAGTGACCGGACAGGGTTCTCACCCCTCCACTTT.

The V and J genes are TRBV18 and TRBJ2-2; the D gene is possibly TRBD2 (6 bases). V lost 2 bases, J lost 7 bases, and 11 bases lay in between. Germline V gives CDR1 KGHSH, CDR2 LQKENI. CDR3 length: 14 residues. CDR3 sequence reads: CASSPAGYGGELFF. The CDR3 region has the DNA TGTGCCAGCTCACCAGCGGGGTACGGCGGGGAGCTGTTTTTT.

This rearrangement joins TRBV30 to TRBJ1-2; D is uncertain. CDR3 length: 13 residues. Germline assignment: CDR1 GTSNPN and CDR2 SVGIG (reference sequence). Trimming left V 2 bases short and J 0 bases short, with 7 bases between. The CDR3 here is CAWSTGTNYGYTF. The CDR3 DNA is TGTGCCTGGAGTACGGGTACTAACTATGGCTACACCTTC.

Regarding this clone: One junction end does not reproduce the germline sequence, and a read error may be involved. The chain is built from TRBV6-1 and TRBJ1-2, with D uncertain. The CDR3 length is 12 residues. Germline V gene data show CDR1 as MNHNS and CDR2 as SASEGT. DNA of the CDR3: TGTGCCAGCAGTGATGGGTTATATGTCTACACCTTC. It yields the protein CASSDGLYVYTF.

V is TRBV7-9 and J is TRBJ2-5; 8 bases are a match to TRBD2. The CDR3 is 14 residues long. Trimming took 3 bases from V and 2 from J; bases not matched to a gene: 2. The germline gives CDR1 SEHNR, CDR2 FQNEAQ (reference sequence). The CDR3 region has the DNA TGTGCCAGCAGCTTGGCTAGCGGGCAAGAGACCCAGTACTTC. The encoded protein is CASSLASGQETQYF.

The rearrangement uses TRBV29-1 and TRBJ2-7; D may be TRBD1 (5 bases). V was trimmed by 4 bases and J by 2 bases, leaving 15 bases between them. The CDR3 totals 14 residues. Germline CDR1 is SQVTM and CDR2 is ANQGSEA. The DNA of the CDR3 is TGCAGCGTTGCCACAGGTGGAAGAACCTACGAGCAGTACTTC. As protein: CSVATGGRTYEQYF.

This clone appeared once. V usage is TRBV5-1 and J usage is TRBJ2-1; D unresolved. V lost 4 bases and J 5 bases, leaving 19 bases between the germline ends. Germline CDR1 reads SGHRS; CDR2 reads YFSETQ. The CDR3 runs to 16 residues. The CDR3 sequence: CASSTRWRLGNNEQFF. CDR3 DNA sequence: TGCGCCAGCAGCACGCGGTGGCGGCTAGGTAACAATGAGCAGTTCTTC.

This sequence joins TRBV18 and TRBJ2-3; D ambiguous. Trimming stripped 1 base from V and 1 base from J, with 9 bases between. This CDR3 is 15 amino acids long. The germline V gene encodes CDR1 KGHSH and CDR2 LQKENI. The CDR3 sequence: CASSPRQGRTDTQYF. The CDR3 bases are TGTGCCAGCTCACCACGCCAAGGGCGCACAGATACGCAGTATTTT.

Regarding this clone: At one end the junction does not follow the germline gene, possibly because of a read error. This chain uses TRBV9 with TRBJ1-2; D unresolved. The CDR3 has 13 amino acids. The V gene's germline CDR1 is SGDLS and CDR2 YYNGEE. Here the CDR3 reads CASSVDRVGTANF. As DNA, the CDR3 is TGTGCCAGCAGCGTAGATCGGGTAGGCACGGCCAACTTC.

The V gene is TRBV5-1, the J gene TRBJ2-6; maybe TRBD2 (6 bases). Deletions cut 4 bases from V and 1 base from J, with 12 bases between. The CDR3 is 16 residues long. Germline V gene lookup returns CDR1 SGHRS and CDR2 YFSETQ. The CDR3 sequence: CASSPGGGSGANVLTF. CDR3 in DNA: TGCGCCAGCAGCCCCGGTGGGGGGTCTGGGGCCAACGTCCTGACTTTC.

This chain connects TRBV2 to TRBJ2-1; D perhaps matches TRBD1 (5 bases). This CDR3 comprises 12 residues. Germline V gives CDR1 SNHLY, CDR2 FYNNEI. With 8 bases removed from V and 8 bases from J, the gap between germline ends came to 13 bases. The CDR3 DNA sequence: TGTGCCAGCGGGTCAGCAGGGTATGAGCAGTTCTTC. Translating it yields CASGSAGYEQFF.

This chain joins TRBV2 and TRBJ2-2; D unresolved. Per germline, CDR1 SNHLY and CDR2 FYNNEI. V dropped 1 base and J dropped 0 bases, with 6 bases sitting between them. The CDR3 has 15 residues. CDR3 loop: CASSEGLANTGELFF. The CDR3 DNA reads TGTGCCAGCAGTGAAGGGTTAGCGAACACCGGGGAGCTGTTTTTT.

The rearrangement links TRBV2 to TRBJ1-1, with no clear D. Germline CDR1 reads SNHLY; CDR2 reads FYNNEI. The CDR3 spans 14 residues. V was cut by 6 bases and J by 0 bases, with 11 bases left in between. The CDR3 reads CASRWEQLNTEAFF. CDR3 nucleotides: TGTGCCAGCAGGTGGGAACAGCTGAACACTGAAGCTTTCTTT.

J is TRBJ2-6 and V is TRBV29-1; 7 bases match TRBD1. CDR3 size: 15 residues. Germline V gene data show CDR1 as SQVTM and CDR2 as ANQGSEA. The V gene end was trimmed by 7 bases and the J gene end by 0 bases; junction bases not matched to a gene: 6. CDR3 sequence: CSAGQASSGANVLTF. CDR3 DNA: TGCAGCGCCGGACAGGCGAGCTCTGGGGCCAACGTCCTGACTTTC. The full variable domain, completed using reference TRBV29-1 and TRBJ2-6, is SAVISQKPSRDICQRGTSLTIQCQVDSQVTMMFWYRQQPGQSLTLIATANQGSEATYESGFVIDKFPISRPNLTFSTLTVSNMSPEDSSIYLCSAGQASSGANVLTFGAGSRLTVL.

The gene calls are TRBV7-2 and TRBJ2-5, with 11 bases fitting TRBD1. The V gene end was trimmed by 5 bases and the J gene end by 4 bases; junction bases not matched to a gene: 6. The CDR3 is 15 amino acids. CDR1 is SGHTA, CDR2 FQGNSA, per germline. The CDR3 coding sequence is TGTGCCAGCAGCCCCCCCGGGACAGGGGGAGAGACCCAGTACTTC. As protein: CASSPPGTGGETQYF.

CDR3 region: CATSNQGDTEAFF. CDR3 in DNA: TGTGCCACCAGCAATCAGGGGGACACTGAAGCTTTCTTT. The V call is TRBV15, the J call TRBJ1-1; 7 bases match TRBD1. The CDR3 covers 13 residues. V shed 4 bases and J 3 bases; nucleotides not matched to a gene: 2. Germline CDR1 is LNHNV and CDR2 is YYDKDF (reference sequence).

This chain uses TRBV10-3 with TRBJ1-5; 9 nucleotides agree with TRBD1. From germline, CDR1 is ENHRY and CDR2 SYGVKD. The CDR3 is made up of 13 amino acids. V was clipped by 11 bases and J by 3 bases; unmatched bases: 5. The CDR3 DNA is TGTGCCTCATGGACAGGGGACAATCAGCCCCAGCATTTT. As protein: CASWTGDNQPQHF.

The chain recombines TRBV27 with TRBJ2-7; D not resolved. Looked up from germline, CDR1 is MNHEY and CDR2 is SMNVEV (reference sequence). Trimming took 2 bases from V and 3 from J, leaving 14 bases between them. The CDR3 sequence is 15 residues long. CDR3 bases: TGTGCCAGCAGTTTAGGCAGAAAAGACCTCTACGAGCAGTACTTC. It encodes CASSLGRKDLYEQYF.

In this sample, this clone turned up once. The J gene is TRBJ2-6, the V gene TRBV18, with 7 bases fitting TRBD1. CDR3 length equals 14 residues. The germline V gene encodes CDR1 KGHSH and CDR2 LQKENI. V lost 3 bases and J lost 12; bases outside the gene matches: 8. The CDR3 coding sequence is TGTGCCAGCTCACCTATGAGACAGGGCTCCGTCCTGACTTTC. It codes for CASSPMRQGSVLTF. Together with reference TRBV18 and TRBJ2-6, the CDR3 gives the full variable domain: NAGVMQNPRHLVRRRGQEARLRCSPMKGHSHVYWYRQLPEEGLKFMVYLQKENIIDESGMPKERFSAEFPKEGPSILRIQQVVRGDSAAYFCASSPMRQGSVLTFGAGSRLTVL.

The CDR3 region is CASSSGTSSYNSPLHF. The CDR3 region has the DNA TGTGCCAGCAGCTCTGGGACTAGCTCCTATAATTCACCCCTCCACTTT. The gene calls are TRBV9 and TRBJ1-6; D might be TRBD1 (5 bases). CDR1 is SGDLS, CDR2 YYNGEE, per germline. The CDR3 consists of 16 residues. V was shortened by 4 bases and J by 0 bases, with 11 bases between the two germline ends.

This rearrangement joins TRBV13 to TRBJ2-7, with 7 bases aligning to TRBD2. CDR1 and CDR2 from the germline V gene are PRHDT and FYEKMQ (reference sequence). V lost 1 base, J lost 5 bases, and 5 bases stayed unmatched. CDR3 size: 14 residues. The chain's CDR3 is CASSLVGGIHEQYF. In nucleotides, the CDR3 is TGTGCCAGCAGCTTAGTCGGGGGGATCCACGAGCAGTACTTC.